Sequencing of this TCR beta chain was carried out in a study of glioma-infiltrating T cells. General study results and limits: Tissue and blood shared very few CDR3 sequences. Non-neoplastic patients had below-expected tissue-blood divergence, while all gliomas exceeded expectation.

Details on this clonotype: Its antigen is still unknown. The junction differs from germline at one of its ends, possibly a read error.

This CDR3 has 16 amino acids. CDR1 is LGHNA and CDR2 is YNFKEQ in the germline V gene. Amplification of TCR alpha and beta CDR3 regions from RNA used iRepertoire nested multiplex PCR. Input was 100-400 ng of tissue mRNA or PBMC total RNA. TCRdb re-called the multiplex PCR reads through MiXCR, storing one row per CDR3 protein. The data show roughly 20,000 distinct CDR3 sequences, with around 24% seen just once and about 12% held by the top ten. The V gene is TRBV4-2, the J gene TRBJ2-1, with TRBD2 matching over 10 bases. This receptor was obtained from a human donor with low-grade glioma or glioblastoma, undergoing nonglioma brain surgery, or in good health (not recorded which). Sequencing input: glioma tissue, nonneoplastic brain tissue, or PBMCs (not recorded which). CDR3 in amino acids: CASSQDLAGVYNEKFF. DNA of the CDR3: TGTGCCAGCAGCCAAGATCTAGCGGGGGTTTACAATGAGAAGTTCTTC.